This T cell receptor (beta chain) was observed in a study of cytomegalovirus exposure and HLA in healthy donors. Whole-study findings and limits: Reports credit the classifier with highly specific, highly sensitive diagnosis of cytomegalovirus status. In vitro experiments confirmed that a few CMV-associated chains were specific for CMV antigens.

A word on this clone: Its target is unknown.

The CDR3 consists of 13 residues. Per the germline V gene, CDR1 is SGHDN and CDR2 is FVKESK. The V end lost 3 bases, the J end lost 5 bases, and 10 bases lay between the germline ends. Profiled with immunoSEQ multiplex PCR; TCRdb holds only in-frame clones, not every one. This table holds 250,000 to 350,000 clones, approximately 90% found once. The donors were members of the validation cohort, which comprised more than 90 subjects and was separate from the first cohort of several hundred subjects. Sequenced material: PBMCs. The clonotype comes from a woman aged 30 to 39 in good health and CMV-seropositive. J is TRBJ1-2 and V is TRBV14; D gene uncertain. The CDR3 protein is CASSQGDTYGYTF. CDR3 DNA: TGTGCCAGCAGCCAGGGAGACACTTATGGCTACACCTTC.